A selection of T cell receptor beta chains follows, all from one sample in a study of technical replicates of blood from a few donors. The method was immunoSEQ multiplex PCR; TCRdb's version includes in-frame clones alone and lacks a portion of them. The sample has approximately 73,000 clones, 90% to 95% seen once. Sample: T cells isolated from PBMCs. The receptors derive from a human donor in good health. The CDR3 runs from the conserved cysteine through the conserved F or W. The D gene is left open where the match is weak. Only some rows state a clone size, as once, few, many or a class for expanded clones.

J gene,CDR3 length,clone size,V gene,D gene,CDR3 DNA,CDR3 protein
TRBJ2-7,14,-,TRBV6-5,TRBD1,TGTGCCAGCAGTTACTCAGGGGGACAGGGCGAGCAGTACTTC,CASSYSGGQGEQYF
TRBJ1-1,15,-,TRBV28,-,TGTGCCAGCAGTTTCGGGGTGGGAGGAGGGACTGAAGCTTTCTTT,CASSFGVGGGTEAFF
TRBJ1-2,13,-,TRBV6-5,-,TGTGCCAGCAGTTACTCAGGGGTCAGTGGCTACACCTTC,CASSYSGVSGYTF
TRBJ2-7,14,-,TRBV28,TRBD2,TGTGCCAGCAGTTGGACGGGGGGCTCCTACGAGCAGTACTTC,CASSWTGGSYEQYF
TRBJ2-1,15,-,TRBV4-1,-,TGCGCCAGCAGCCAAGATGCAGAACGTTACAATGAGCAGTTCTTC,CASSQDAERYNEQFF
TRBJ2-1,13,-,TRBV7-2,-,TGTGCCAGCAGCCTCCGGACTTACAATGAGCAGTTCTTC,CASSLRTYNEQFF
TRBJ2-7,14,-,TRBV4-3,TRBD2,TGCGCCAGCAGCCCAGGACTAGCGGCTTACGAGCAGTACTTC,CASSPGLAAYEQYF
TRBJ2-7,12,-,TRBV5-6,-,TGTGCCAGCAGCTTGGAAGGGGTTAAGAAGTACTTC,CASSLEGVKKYF
TRBJ1-4,15,-,TRBV11-3,TRBD1,TGTGCCAGCAGCACCACCGGGACAGGGGACGAAAAACTGTTTTTT,CASSTTGTGDEKLFF
TRBJ2-1,14,once,TRBV29-1,TRBD2,TGCAGCGTCTATAGCGGGAGGGCCTACAATGAGCAGTTCTTC,CSVYSGRAYNEQFF
TRBJ1-1,14,-,TRBV7-2,-,TGTGCCAGCACTCCTGGAGGGTGGGGGACTGAAGCTTTCTTT,CASTPGGWGTEAFF
TRBJ1-2,13,-,TRBV30,-,TGTGCCTGGAGTGTACCCGGGAACTATGGCTACACCTTC,CAWSVPGNYGYTF
TRBJ1-1,14,-,TRBV2,-,TGTGCCAGCAGTGATGACAGAGAGAACACTGAAGCTTTCTTT,CASSDDRENTEAFF
TRBJ2-7,13,-,TRBV5-6,-,TGTGCCAGCAGCTTGGACACCTCCTACGAGCAGTACTTC,CASSLDTSYEQYF
TRBJ1-2,16,-,TRBV4-3,TRBD1,TGCGCCAGCAGCCAACTGGGGACAGGGAAAGCCTATGGCTACACCTTC,CASSQLGTGKAYGYTF
TRBJ1-1,15,-,TRBV6-6,-,TGTGCCAGCAGTTACTCGACACAGGGAGACACTGAAGCTTTCTTT,CASSYSTQGDTEAFF
TRBJ1-3,14,-,TRBV2,-,TGTGCCAGCAGTCGGGAGAAGACGGGAAACACCATATATTTT,CASSREKTGNTIYF
TRBJ1-1,15,-,TRBV5-1,-,TGCGCCAGCAGCTTGGGGCAGGGGATAGGCACTGAAGCTTTCTTT,CASSLGQGIGTEAFF
TRBJ2-5,14,-,TRBV11-2,TRBD2,TGTGCCAGCAGCTTTAGCGGGAGACTAGAGACCCAGTACTTC,CASSFSGRLETQYF
TRBJ1-1,14,-,TRBV6-5,TRBD1,TGTGCCAGCAGCGTACAGGGGGCAGTGGTGAACGCTTTCTTT,CASSVQGAVVNAFF
TRBJ2-7,15,-,TRBV4-3,TRBD1,TGCGCCAGCAGCCTTCTCACCGGGACAGGCTACGAGCAGTACTTC,CASSLLTGTGYEQYF
TRBJ1-5,15,-,TRBV7-8,-,TGTGCCAGCAGCTTAGCGCCTTCGGGGGGTCAGCCCCAGCATTTT,CASSLAPSGGQPQHF
TRBJ2-5,13,-,TRBV7-6,-,TGTGCCAGCAGCTTTGGGCAACAAGAGACCCAGTACTTC,CASSFGQQETQYF
TRBJ2-7,14,-,TRBV18,-,TGTGCCAGCTCACCTCTCCAGGGCTCGTCCGAGCAGTACTTC,CASSPLQGSSEQYF
TRBJ2-5,13,once,TRBV5-4,-,TGTGCCAGCAGTCGAGATGCGGAAGAGACCCAGTACTTC,CASSRDAEETQYF
TRBJ2-4,13,-,TRBV9,-,TGTGCCAGCAGCCCGAGGGGGGGGGACATTCAGTACTTC,CASSPRGGDIQYF
TRBJ1-2,14,-,TRBV2,-,TGTGCCAGCAGTGCCCTGATGGGGAGGGACGGCTACACCTTC,CASSALMGRDGYTF
TRBJ2-2,15,-,TRBV2,-,TGTGCCAGCAGTGAAAGGACTTCGAACACCGGGGAGCTGTTTTTT,CASSERTSNTGELFF
TRBJ2-7,17,-,TRBV2,TRBD2,TGTGCCAGCAGTGATGATACCGGGACTATGTTTTTCTACGAGCAGTACTTC,CASSDDTGTMFFYEQYF
TRBJ2-5,13,-,TRBV29-1,-,TGCAGCGTTGTCGTAAGGCGCGGAGGGACCCAGTACTTC,CSVVVRRGGTQYF
TRBJ2-7,13,few,TRBV5-1,TRBD1,TGCGCCAGCAGCTTAAAGGGGGCAGAAGAGCAGTACTTC,CASSLKGAEEQYF
TRBJ2-1,15,-,TRBV21-1,-,TGTGCCAGCAGTTACTGTGTGCTAGCGGGAGGGCCGCTACTCTTC,CASSYCVLAGGPLLF
TRBJ2-3,15,-,TRBV5-4,-,TGTGCCAGCAGCTTAGCGCCCCAAGCAACAGATACGCAGTATTTT,CASSLAPQATDTQYF
TRBJ1-1,12,few,TRBV2,-,TGTGCCAGCAGTGAAGTCCTCACTGAAGCTTTCTTT,CASSEVLTEAFF
TRBJ1-5,16,few,TRBV6-6,-,TGTGCCAGCAGTTACTCGACCGGGTACGGCAATCAGCCCCAGCATTTT,CASSYSTGYGNQPQHF
TRBJ2-2,14,-,TRBV5-1,-,TGCGCCAGCAGCTTGCCAGGGAACACCGGGGAGCTGTTTTTT,CASSLPGNTGELFF
TRBJ2-1,14,-,TRBV11-3,TRBD2,TGTGCCAGCAGCTTAGTTGCGGGGGTCAATGAGCAGTTCTTC,CASSLVAGVNEQFF
TRBJ2-5,15,-,TRBV9,TRBD1,TGTGCCAGCAGCGCCACCGGGACAGGTGAAGAGACCCAGTACTTC,CASSATGTGEETQYF
TRBJ2-6,16,-,TRBV28,-,TGTGCCAGCAGTTTAGCGGGTCCATCTGGGGCCAACGTCCTGACTTTC,CASSLAGPSGANVLTF
TRBJ2-3,15,-,TRBV2,TRBD2,TGTGCCAGCACCTTATTACGGGGGGACACAGATACGCAGTATTTT,CASTLLRGDTDTQYF
TRBJ2-7,16,-,TRBV7-6,TRBD2,TGTGCCAGCTCTCCCGGGGGGAGCGGGTTCCACTACGAGCAGTACTTC,CASSPGGSGFHYEQYF
TRBJ1-1,13,-,TRBV15,-,TGTGCCACCAGCAGTCGTCTGAACACTGAAGCTTTCTTT,CATSSRLNTEAFF
TRBJ2-7,13,-,TRBV4-1,-,TGCGCCAGCAGCCCCGACAGAATTTACGAGCAGTACTTC,CASSPDRIYEQYF
TRBJ1-1,12,once,TRBV7-2,-,TGTGCCAGCAGCTTTCTCAACACTGAAGCTTTCTTT,CASSFLNTEAFF
TRBJ2-3,17,once,TRBV6-4,TRBD1,TGTGCCAGCAGTGACTCGAGGGGGACAGGGGGCGTAGATACGCAGTATTTT,CASSDSRGTGGVDTQYF
TRBJ1-3,14,-,TRBV6-1,TRBD1,TGTGCCAGCAGACCTACAGGGGTAGGAAACACCATATATTTT,CASRPTGVGNTIYF
TRBJ2-1,15,-,TRBV7-3,TRBD1,TGTGCCAGCAGCCAGGGACAGGGGGGTATCAATGAGCAGTTCTTC,CASSQGQGGINEQFF
TRBJ2-3,17,-,TRBV28,TRBD2,TGTGCCAGCAGTTTCCTTGGACTAGCGGGAGACGCAGATACGCAGTATTTT,CASSFLGLAGDADTQYF
TRBJ2-5,13,-,TRBV7-3,-,TGTGCCAGCAGCTTAAGCACATCGGGGACCCAGTACTTC,CASSLSTSGTQYF
TRBJ2-4,15,-,TRBV5-1,-,TGCGCCAGCAATATAGGCGGGCACGCCAAAAACATTCAGTACTTC,CASNIGGHAKNIQYF
TRBJ2-7,17,once,TRBV4-2,TRBD1,TGTGCCAGCAGCCAAGAAAGTTCCGGGACAGTTACCTACGAGCAGTACTTC,CASSQESSGTVTYEQYF
TRBJ2-1,11,-,TRBV10-2,-,TGCGCCAGTGAACTAGCCAATGAGCAGTTCTTC,CASELANEQFF
TRBJ1-2,14,-,TRBV5-8,TRBD1,TGTGCCAGCAGCTTATATCTAGGGGGCAGAGGCTACACCTTC,CASSLYLGGRGYTF
TRBJ2-2,12,-,TRBV28,-,TGTGCCAGCATTAGGGGCCCCGGGGAGCTGTTTTTT,CASIRGPGELFF
TRBJ2-3,18,-,TRBV4-1,TRBD2,TGCGCCAGCAGCCAAATAATCTTCGGCGGGAGACCTACAGATACGCAGTATTTT,CASSQIIFGGRPTDTQYF
TRBJ2-1,12,-,TRBV7-9,-,TGTGCCAGCAGGGGGGACATGGATGAGCAGTTCTTC,CASRGDMDEQFF
TRBJ2-7,13,-,TRBV11-3,-,TGTGCCAGCAGCTTCGGGAGATCCTACGAGCAGTACTTC,CASSFGRSYEQYF
TRBJ1-5,17,-,TRBV28,-,TGTGCCAGCAGTTACATATATAGCTGGCAGATCAATCAGCCCCAGCATTTT,CASSYIYSWQINQPQHF
TRBJ1-1,14,-,TRBV29-1,-,TGCAGCGTTGATTCAGGACAGACGAACACTGAAGCTTTCTTT,CSVDSGQTNTEAFF
TRBJ2-5,15,-,TRBV7-6,TRBD2,TGTGCCAGCAGCTTAGTGACTAGCGGGACTGAGACCCAGTACTTC,CASSLVTSGTETQYF